This entry lists 27 T cell receptor beta chains sequenced from one sample in a study of vaccination effects on CD4 cells after COVID-19. Antigen-specific CD4+ T cells expanded by the ViraFEST assay with viral peptide pools were then sequenced. Once cultured for under 11 days, the cells underwent separation to obtain CD4+ T cells. Documented for the person is a PCR-confirmed SARS-CoV-2 infection occurring between March and December 2020. Here immunoSEQ multiplex PCR was the method, and the copy in TCRdb shows in-frame clones only, minus some. The sample contains around 40,000 clones, roughly 66% of which appear only once. These receptors' antigens are unknown. Here the sequenced sample was CD4+ T cells from PBMCs cultured with a peptide pool, taken before COVID-19 vaccination. The receptors were sampled from a human donor who had a prior SARS-CoV-2 infection.

This clone was counted a few times. This chain uses TRBV2 with TRBJ2-3; 7 nucleotides align to TRBD1. Germline V CDR1 and CDR2: SNHLY, FYNNEI. This CDR3 contains 15 residues. V was clipped by 8 bases and J by 2 bases; unmatched bases: 10. CDR3 nucleotides: TGTGCCAGCGGGACAGCGATGCCCGCCACAGATACGCAGTATTTT. This translates into CASGTAMPATDTQYF.

The rearrangement joins TRBV2 to TRBJ1-2; maybe TRBD1 (6 bases). This CDR3 region has 15 residues. Trimming removed 6 bases at V and 4 bases at J, with 18 bases between. Germline V lookup: CDR1 SNHLY, CDR2 FYNNEI. In nucleotides, the CDR3 is TGTGCCAGCAGCTTTGCAGGGGCGCAGAGCTATGGCTACACCTTC. It specifies CASSFAGAQSYGYTF.

This clone was seen more than once but under ten times. This rearrangement joins TRBV5-6 to TRBJ2-5; TRBD1 aligns across 11 bases. The CDR3 contains 14 residues. Germline CDR1 reads SGHDT; CDR2 reads YYEEEE. The V and J ends lost 3 bases and 5 bases, in that order; junction bases with no gene match: 3. CDR3 region: CASSSGQGAETQYF. The CDR3 DNA reads as TGTGCCAGCAGCTCCGGACAGGGGGCTGAGACCCAGTACTTC. The full variable domain, its missing parts supplied by reference TRBV5-6 and TRBJ2-5, is DAGVTQSPTHLIKTRGQQVTLRCSPKSGHDTVSWYQQALGQGPQFIFQYYEEEERQRGNFPDRFSGHQFPNYSSELNVNALLLGDSALYLCASSSGQGAETQYFGPGTRLLVL.

The DNA for the CDR3 is TGTGCCAGCAGTTACGGCACTAGCCGACACTACAATGAGCAGTTCTTC. Amino acids: CASSYGTSRHYNEQFF. V usage is TRBV6-6 and J usage is TRBJ2-1, with TRBD2 as a possible D gene (6 bases). This CDR3 has 16 amino acids. Trimming stripped 2 bases from V and 3 bases from J, with 14 bases between. Looked up from germline, CDR1 is MNHNY and CDR2 is SVGAGI (reference sequence).

The chain has TRBV11-2 and TRBJ2-3, with 10 bases that match TRBD2. The junction had 10 bases not matched to a gene; V was cut back by 2 bases and J by 2 bases. CDR3 size: 18 residues. Germline V gene lookup returns CDR1 SGHAT and CDR2 FQNNGV. The CDR3 DNA reads as TGTGCCAGCAGCTTAAGAGGGGGCAGCGGGGGGGCCACAGATACGCAGTATTTT. This encodes CASSLRGGSGGATDTQYF.

The rearrangement links TRBV7-3 to TRBJ2-2; no definite D call. Germline V lookup: CDR1 SGHTA, CDR2 FQGTGA. CDR3 size: 14 residues. Trimming pared 2 bases from V and 5 bases from J, leaving 9 bases between. The DNA of the CDR3 is TGTGCCAGCAGCTTATTTATCCAGACCGGGGAGCTGTTTTTT. Residues: CASSLFIQTGELFF.

This clone was observed a few times. This chain links TRBV30 with TRBJ2-4; TRBD2 aligns across 8 bases. The V gene's germline CDR1 is GTSNPN and CDR2 SVGIG (reference sequence). V lost 5 bases to trimming and J lost 6 bases; unmatched junction nucleotides: 6. This CDR3 region has 13 residues. CDR3 in amino acids: CAWSIGTRNIQYF. The CDR3 nucleotides read TGTGCCTGGTCCATCGGGACTAGAAACATTCAGTACTTC.

The chain carries TRBV5-1 and TRBJ2-2; no clear D gene. Germline CDR1 is SGHRS and CDR2 is YFSETQ. V lost 0 bases and J lost 2, with 11 bases in between. The CDR3 contains 16 residues. CDR3 sequence: CASSLVADPNTGELFF. CDR3 bases: TGCGCCAGCAGCTTGGTTGCGGACCCTAACACCGGGGAGCTGTTTTTT. The variable domain in full, completed from reference TRBV5-1 and TRBJ2-2, reads KAGVTQTPRYLIKTRGQQVTLSCSPISGHRSVSWYQQTPGQGLQFLFEYFSETQRNKGNFPGRFSGRQFSNSRSEMNVSTLELGDSALYLCASSLVADPNTGELFFGEGSRLTVL.

The CDR3 DNA reads TGTGCCAGCAGCTTGGTCTTTCGTGTAGCGGGGTCGAACACCGGGGAGCTGTTTTTT. The encoded protein is CASSLVFRVAGSNTGELFF. The chain links TRBV5-6 to TRBJ2-2; TRBD2 matches at 8 bases. V trimming: 0 bases; J trimming: 0 bases; junction bases outside the gene matches: 10. Germline CDR1 is SGHDT and CDR2 is YYEEEE. The CDR3 runs 19 residues.

In this sample, this clone turned up once. The chain employs TRBV21-1 and TRBJ1-3; the table's D call, TRBD1, has no DNA check behind it. TRBV21-1 is a documented pseudogene. The CDR3 is made up of 16 amino acids. This CDR3 is CASSQEGQGARNTIYF. For the CDR3, the DNA is TGTGCCAGCAGCCAAGAAGGCCAGGGGGCAAGAAACACCATATATTTT.

The V call is TRBV19, the J call TRBJ2-3; the D gene is possibly TRBD1 (5 bases). Germline CDR1 is LNHDA and CDR2 is SQIVND (reference sequence). V was trimmed by 7 bases and J by 8 bases, leaving 19 bases between them. The CDR3 loop spans 14 amino acids. In DNA form, the CDR3 reads TGTGCCAGTACCCCCCGCGGCCCACAGGCTACGCAGTATTTT. Translating it yields CASTPRGPQATQYF.

The V gene is TRBV7-9, the J gene TRBJ2-1; 11 bases are a match to TRBD2. The CDR3 length is 19 residues. The germline gives CDR1 SEHNR, CDR2 FQNEAQ (reference sequence). The trim removed 5 bases at V and 0 bases at J, leaving 12 bases unmatched. CDR3 residues: CASSVSLAGGLSSYNEQFF. In nucleotides, the CDR3 is TGTGCCAGCAGCGTCTCTCTAGCGGGGGGCCTAAGCTCCTACAATGAGCAGTTCTTC.

The V and J genes are TRBV29-1 and TRBJ1-2, with TRBD1 identical over 7 bases. V was pared by 7 bases and J by 4 bases, with 6 bases of the junction left unmatched. Per germline, CDR1 SQVTM and CDR2 ANQGSEA. This CDR3 is built from 12 residues. The CDR3 reads CSGSGTAYGYTF. The CDR3 region has the DNA TGCAGCGGATCCGGGACAGCCTATGGCTACACCTTC.

The chain is built from TRBV6-5 and TRBJ1-1, with a weak D call TRBD1 (6 bases). Germline V gives CDR1 MNHEY, CDR2 SVGAGI. The CDR3 has 13 residues. V lost 8 bases, J lost 1 base, and 11 bases lay in between. The CDR3 nucleotides read TGTGCCAGCCGGGACAACCCGAACACTGAAGCTTTCTTT. Translated, it gives CASRDNPNTEAFF.

The V and J genes are TRBV5-5 and TRBJ2-5; TRBD1 or TRBD2 may be the D gene (5 bases each). V was shortened by 0 bases and J by 4 bases, with 16 bases between the two germline ends. The CDR3 extends over 16 amino acids. CDR1 is SGHKS and CDR2 is YYEKEE in the germline V gene (reference sequence). For the CDR3, the DNA is TGTGCCAGCAGCTTGGTCTGGGGGAAGGCAGGAGAGACCCAGTACTTC. Its protein is CASSLVWGKAGETQYF.

The chain recombines TRBV19 with TRBJ1-5; D remains unclear. Trimming shortened V by 3 bases and J by 4 bases, and 10 bases separated the two germline ends. CDR1 and CDR2 from the germline V gene are LNHDA and SQIVND (reference sequence). The CDR3 runs 14 residues. This CDR3 reads CASSIWRKNQPQHF. As DNA, the CDR3 is TGTGCCAGTAGTATTTGGAGGAAGAATCAGCCCCAGCATTTT.

In this sample, this clone turned up many times. The chain carries TRBV5-6 and TRBJ2-5; tentatively, D is TRBD2 (5 bases). The CDR3 runs 14 residues. Germline lookup yields CDR1 SGHDT and CDR2 YYEEEE. V was cut by 0 bases and J by 9 bases, with 15 bases left in between. CDR3 bases: TGTGCCAGCAGCTTGGTTTGGGCTAGCAGGCCCCAGTACTTC. Amino acids: CASSLVWASRPQYF.

The chain is built from TRBV30 and TRBJ1-1; D ambiguous. Germline V gene sequence: CDR1 GTSNPN, CDR2 SVGIG (reference sequence). The CDR3 loop spans 13 amino acids. Trimming shortened V by 2 bases and J by 2 bases, and 9 bases separated the two germline ends. The CDR3 nucleotides read TGTGCCTGGAGTCAGAATTTCAACACTGAAGCTTTCTTT. Translated: CAWSQNFNTEAFF.

This chain joins TRBV10-3 and TRBJ2-7, with 8 bases aligning to TRBD2. This CDR3 comprises 14 residues. CDR1 and CDR2 from the germline V gene are ENHRY and SYGVKD. The V and J ends lost 6 bases and 2 bases, in that order; junction bases with no gene match: 6. The CDR3: CAIRGAGDPYEQYF. The CDR3 DNA follows: TGTGCCATCAGGGGAGCGGGGGACCCCTACGAGCAGTACTTC.

The CDR3 nucleotides are TGTGCCAGCAGTTACTCAGGGGGGTTAAACTATGGCTACACCTTC. Its protein product is CASSYSGGLNYGYTF. The chain has TRBV6-5 and TRBJ1-2, with D tentatively TRBD1 (6 bases). V lost 0 bases and J lost 2, with 10 bases in between. Germline V gene sequence: CDR1 MNHEY, CDR2 SVGAGI. This CDR3 has 15 residues.

This chain uses TRBV6-2 or TRBV6-3 with TRBJ2-7, with D possibly TRBD2 on 5 matching bases. From germline, CDR1 is MNHEY and CDR2 SVGEGT. Trimming shortened V by 6 bases and J by 1 base, and 19 bases separated the two germline ends. This CDR3 spans 16 amino acids. The CDR3 reads CASSQVAIRESYEQYF. The CDR3 region has the DNA TGTGCCAGCAGCCAGGTAGCGATACGGGAATCCTACGAGCAGTACTTC.

The chain carries TRBV5-4 and TRBJ2-7; TRBD1 matches 9 bases. This CDR3 contains 15 residues. V lost 0 bases to trimming and J lost 6 bases; unmatched junction nucleotides: 7. Germline CDR1 SGHNT, CDR2 YYREEE (reference sequence). The CDR3 sequence: CASSLEGTGYAEQYF. The CDR3 nucleotides are TGTGCCAGCAGCTTGGAGGGGACAGGGTACGCCGAGCAGTACTTC.

This chain uses TRBV12-3 or TRBV12-4 with TRBJ2-1; weak D call: TRBD1 (6 bases). With 5 bases removed from V and 10 bases from J, the gap between germline ends came to 12 bases. The CDR3 is made up of 12 amino acids. The CDR3 loop reads CASSHTGKEQFF. The CDR3 DNA is TGTGCCAGCAGTCACACAGGGAAGGAGCAGTTCTTC.

V and J are TRBV6-5 and TRBJ2-3; D may be TRBD1 or TRBD2 (6 bases each). This CDR3 contains 14 residues. CDR1 and CDR2 from the germline V gene are MNHEY and SVGAGI. The germline V and J ends were trimmed by 8 bases and 11 bases, with 23 bases remaining between them. The chain's CDR3 is CASGTRGGTGGQYF. DNA of the CDR3: TGTGCCAGCGGTACTAGAGGGGGGACCGGAGGGCAGTATTTT.

The chain uses TRBV7-2 and TRBJ2-1; no reliable D call. The ends were cut back, 5 bases at V and 4 bases at J, with 6 bases in the middle. Per germline, CDR1 SGHTA and CDR2 FQGNSA. This CDR3 has 12 amino acids. Here the CDR3 reads CASSGAYNEQFF. The CDR3 DNA is TGTGCCAGCAGCGGTGCGTACAATGAGCAGTTCTTC.

This chain uses TRBV19 with TRBJ1-3, with TRBD1 as a possible D gene (6 bases). Per the germline V gene, CDR1 is LNHDA and CDR2 is SQIVND (reference sequence). CDR3 length equals 16 residues. Between the trimmed V and J ends, which lost 0 bases and 0 bases, there was a span of 9 bases. CDR3 coding DNA: TGTGCCAGTAGTATAGACAGGGGCGCCTCTGGAAACACCATATATTTT. Protein product: CASSIDRGASGNTIYF.

This clone was detected a few times. This rearrangement joins TRBV2 to TRBJ2-5; 15 bases align to TRBD2. The CDR3 extends over 16 amino acids. After removal of 4 bases from V and 5 bases from J, the junction contained 5 bases not matched to a gene. Per the germline V gene, CDR1 is SNHLY and CDR2 is FYNNEI. CDR3 in DNA: TGTGCCAGCAGTGGGACTAGCGGGGGGGCCGGCGAGACCCAGTACTTC. Protein sequence: CASSGTSGGAGETQYF. Full variable domain (remainder filled in from reference TRBV2 and TRBJ2-5): EPEVTQTPSHQVTQMGQEVILRCVPISNHLYFYWYRQILGQKVEFLVSFYNNEISEKSEIFDDQFSVERPDGSNFTLKIRSTKLEDSAMYFCASSGTSGGAGETQYFGPGTRLLVL.